Below are 17 T cell receptor beta chains sequenced from a single sample in a study of cytomegalovirus exposure and HLA in healthy donors. Researchers ran the PCR with 60 Vbeta and 13 Jbeta primers. Assay used: immunoSEQ multiplex PCR; TCRdb lists only in-frame clones, some missing. There are a few hundred thousand clones in the sample; roughly four fifths occur only once, and approximately 1.5% lies in the top ten. Sequencing input: PBMCs. These receptors were taken from a girl aged 5 to 17 in good health and CMV-seronegative.

V is TRBV18 and J is TRBJ1-4; 9 nucleotides line up with TRBD1. The CDR3 is made up of 14 amino acids. CDR1 is KGHSH and CDR2 is LQKENI in the germline V gene. With 4 bases clipped from V and 6 bases from J, the junction kept 3 bases outside the gene matches. CDR3 residues: CASSLGQGYEKLFF. CDR3 nucleotides: TGTGCCAGCTCACTAGGACAGGGGTATGAAAAACTGTTTTTT.

This clone was recorded only once. The chain links TRBV9 to TRBJ2-1, with 13 nucleotides matching TRBD2. This CDR3 comprises 17 residues. Germline trimming cut 1 base from V and 2 bases from J; bases unmatched to any gene: 3. Germline CDR1 reads SGDLS; CDR2 reads YYNGEE. The CDR3 DNA sequence: TGTGCCAGCAGCGTAACTAGCGGGGGGGCCCCCTACAATGAGCAGTTCTTC. It is translated as CASSVTSGGAPYNEQFF.

This chain links TRBV2 with TRBJ2-5; 9 bases align to TRBD1. J was trimmed by 4 bases and V by 3 bases; bases with no gene match: 3. The CDR3 runs 14 residues. The germline V gene encodes CDR1 SNHLY and CDR2 FYNNEI. For the CDR3, the DNA is TGTGCCAGCAGTGACAACAGGGGGCGAGAGACCCAGTACTTC. This translates into CASSDNRGRETQYF.

A remark on this clone: Germline is not matched at one junction end, which may reflect a read error. The J gene is TRBJ1-5, the V gene TRBV19; 7 bases map to TRBD1. CDR1 and CDR2 from the germline V gene are LNHDA and SQIVND (reference sequence). This CDR3 has 13 residues. This CDR3 is CAGRQGRDQPQHF. Here the CDR3 DNA reads TGTGCCGGTAGACAGGGAAGGGATCAGCCCCAGCATTTT. The full variable domain, in which reference TRBV19 and TRBJ1-5 provide the parts outside the CDR3, is DGGITQSPKYLFRKEGQNVTLSCEQNLNHDAMYWYRQDPGQGLRLIYYSQIVNDFQKGDIAEGYSVSREKKESFPLTVTSAQKNPTAFYLCAGRQGRDQPQHFGDGTRLSIL.

This chain joins TRBV6-5 and TRBJ2-5; D is possibly TRBD1 (6 bases). Trimming left V 2 bases short and J 5 bases short, with 15 bases between. From germline, CDR1 is MNHEY and CDR2 SVGAGI. The CDR3 sequence is 15 residues long. The CDR3 nucleotides read TGTGCCAGCAGTTACAGGGTAGGGGGAAGGGAGACCCAGTACTTC. It translates to CASSYRVGGRETQYF.

This chain uses TRBV10-3 with TRBJ2-7, with D unclear. The CDR3 has 13 residues. Germline values: CDR1 ENHRY, CDR2 SYGVKD. The ends were cut back, 2 bases at V and 1 base at J, with 6 bases in the middle. The CDR3 nucleotides read TGTGCCATCAGTGAGGGCAGATCCTACGAGCAGTACTTC. This gives the protein CAISEGRSYEQYF.

V is TRBV7-9 and J is TRBJ2-7; TRBD2 might be the D (5 bases). Trimming cost V 2 bases and J 5 bases, with 13 bases left between them. Germline V gives CDR1 SEHNR, CDR2 FQNEAQ (reference sequence). This CDR3 comprises 14 residues. The CDR3, as DNA: TGTGCCAGCAGCTTAAGGGAGTGGGAGAACGAGCAGTACTTC. Amino acid sequence: CASSLREWENEQYF.

V is TRBV25-1 and J is TRBJ2-7, with 8 bases that match TRBD2. Germline lookup yields CDR1 MGHDK and CDR2 SYGVNS. This CDR3 spans 15 amino acids. Unmatched junction bases numbered 6, after V lost 3 bases and J lost 2 bases. DNA of the CDR3: TGTGCCAGCAGTGAGTTCGGGAGGGGAACCTACGAGCAGTACTTC. Protein product: CASSEFGRGTYEQYF.

J is TRBJ2-1 and V is TRBV28; 9 nucleotides line up with TRBD2. V lost 5 bases, J lost 8 bases, and 10 bases stayed unmatched. Germline CDR1 reads MDHEN; CDR2 reads SYDVKM. The CDR3 spans 15 residues. The CDR3 spells CASSQRAGGGYEQFF. DNA of the CDR3: TGTGCCAGCAGTCAACGAGCGGGAGGAGGGTATGAGCAGTTCTTC.

The chain couples TRBV30 to TRBJ2-1; D not resolved. The CDR3 length is 13 residues. The germline V and J ends were trimmed by 0 bases and 6 bases, with 9 bases remaining between them. Germline assignment: CDR1 GTSNPN and CDR2 SVGIG (reference sequence). The CDR3 sequence is CAWSVLWLNEQFF. As DNA, the CDR3 is TGTGCCTGGAGTGTACTATGGCTCAATGAGCAGTTCTTC.

The chain carries TRBV5-5 and TRBJ1-4; no definite D call. Germline loops: CDR1 SGHKS, CDR2 YYEKEE (reference sequence). Trimming took 2 bases from V and 7 from J, leaving 18 bases between them. The CDR3 has 16 amino acids. The CDR3 region is CASSFTVVLPLEKLFF. For the CDR3, the DNA is TGTGCCAGCAGCTTCACAGTGGTTCTGCCCCTTGAAAAACTGTTTTTT. The full variable domain, completed using reference TRBV5-5 and TRBJ1-4, is DAGVTQSPTHLIKTRGQQVTLRCSPISGHKSVSWYQQVLGQGPQFIFQYYEKEERGRGNFPDRFSARQFPNYSSELNVNALLLGDSALYLCASSFTVVLPLEKLFFGSGTQLSVL.

The chain combines TRBV6-5 with TRBJ2-7, with a tentative D call TRBD2 (5 bases). The V end lost 6 bases, the J end lost 0 bases, and 15 bases lay between the germline ends. This CDR3 has 15 residues. Germline loops: CDR1 MNHEY, CDR2 SVGAGI. CDR3 DNA: TGTGCCAGCAGCCCGATCGGGAAAACCTCCTACGAGCAGTACTTC. This gives the protein CASSPIGKTSYEQYF.

The V gene is TRBV10-3, the J gene TRBJ2-7; D possibly corresponds to TRBD2 (6 bases). This CDR3 region has 18 residues. V was trimmed by 2 bases and J by 1 base, leaving 21 bases between them. Germline loops: CDR1 ENHRY, CDR2 SYGVKD. The CDR3 sequence: CAISEMAVGTPYSYEQYF. The DNA of the CDR3 is TGTGCCATCAGTGAGATGGCAGTGGGGACTCCCTATTCCTACGAGCAGTACTTC.

The CDR3 loop is CASSYKGRNQPQHF. For the CDR3, the DNA is TGTGCCAGCAGCTACAAGGGGCGCAATCAGCCCCAGCATTTT. The chain employs TRBV7-2 and TRBJ1-5; tentative D call: TRBD1 (5 bases). Trimming stripped 4 bases from V and 2 bases from J, with 9 bases between. Germline CDR1 is SGHTA and CDR2 is FQGNSA. The CDR3 has 14 amino acids.

This sequence joins TRBV13 and TRBJ2-1; the D is unclear. Germline CDR1 reads PRHDT; CDR2 reads FYEKMQ (reference sequence). Trimming cost V 7 bases and J 5 bases, with 18 bases left between them. The CDR3 is made up of 15 amino acids. CDR3 bases: TGTGCCAGCACCCTCTCAAGGAGTTCCCACAATGAGCAGTTCTTC. It translates to CASTLSRSSHNEQFF. The full variable domain, completed using reference TRBV13 and TRBJ2-1, is AAGVIQSPRHLIKEKRETATLKCYPIPRHDTVYWYQQGPGQDPQFLISFYEKMQSDKGSIPDRFSAQQFSDYHSELNMSSLELGDSALYFCASTLSRSSHNEQFFGPGTRLTVL.

This chain uses TRBV19 with TRBJ1-5; TRBD1 might be the D (5 bases). The CDR3 sequence is 13 residues long. V lost 5 bases and J 6 bases, leaving 11 bases between the germline ends. CDR1 is LNHDA and CDR2 is SQIVND in the germline V gene (reference sequence). In DNA form, the CDR3 reads TGTGCCAGTAGTGCGGGGGGATTTCAGCCCCAGCATTTT. Protein product: CASSAGGFQPQHF.

The genes are TRBV4-1 and TRBJ2-3; 7 bases map to TRBD1. The CDR3 runs 16 residues. The germline CDR1 and CDR2 sequences are MGHRA and YSYEKL. Trimming took 1 base from V and 6 from J; bases not matched to a gene: 10. The DNA of the CDR3 is TGCGCCAGCAGCCAAGCACCGACAGGGCCTCGGGATACGCAGTATTTT. Translated, it gives CASSQAPTGPRDTQYF.